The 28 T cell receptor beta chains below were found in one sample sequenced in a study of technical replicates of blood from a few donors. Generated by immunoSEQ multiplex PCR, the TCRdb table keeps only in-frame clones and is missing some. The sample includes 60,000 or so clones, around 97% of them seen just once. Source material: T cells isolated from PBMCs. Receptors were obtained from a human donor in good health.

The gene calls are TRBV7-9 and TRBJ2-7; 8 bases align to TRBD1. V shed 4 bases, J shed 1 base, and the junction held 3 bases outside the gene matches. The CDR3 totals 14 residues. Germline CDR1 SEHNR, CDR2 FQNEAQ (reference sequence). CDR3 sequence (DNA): TGTGCCAGCAGCTCCCGGGACAGGTCCTACGAGCAGTACTTC. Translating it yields CASSSRDRSYEQYF.

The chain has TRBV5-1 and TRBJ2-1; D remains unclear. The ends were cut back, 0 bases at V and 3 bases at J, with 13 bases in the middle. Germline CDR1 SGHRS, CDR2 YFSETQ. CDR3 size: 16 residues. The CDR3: CASSLGGDPFYNEQFF. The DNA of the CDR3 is TGCGCCAGCAGCTTGGGCGGCGACCCCTTCTACAATGAGCAGTTCTTC.

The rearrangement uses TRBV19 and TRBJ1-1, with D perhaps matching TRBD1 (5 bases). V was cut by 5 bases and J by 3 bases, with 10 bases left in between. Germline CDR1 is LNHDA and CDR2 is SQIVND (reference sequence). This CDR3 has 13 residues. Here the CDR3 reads CASSPGHYTEAFF. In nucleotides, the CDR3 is TGTGCCAGTAGTCCAGGACACTACACTGAAGCTTTCTTT.

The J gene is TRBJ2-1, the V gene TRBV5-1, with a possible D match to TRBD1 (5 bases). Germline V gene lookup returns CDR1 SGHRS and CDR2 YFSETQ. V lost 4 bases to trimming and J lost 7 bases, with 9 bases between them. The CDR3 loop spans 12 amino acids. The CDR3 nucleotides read TGCGCCAGCAGCGACCAGGGAAATGAGCAGTTCTTC. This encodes CASSDQGNEQFF. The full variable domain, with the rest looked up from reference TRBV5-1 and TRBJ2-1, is KAGVTQTPRYLIKTRGQQVTLSCSPISGHRSVSWYQQTPGQGLQFLFEYFSETQRNKGNFPGRFSGRQFSNSRSEMNVSTLELGDSALYLCASSDQGNEQFFGPGTRLTVL.

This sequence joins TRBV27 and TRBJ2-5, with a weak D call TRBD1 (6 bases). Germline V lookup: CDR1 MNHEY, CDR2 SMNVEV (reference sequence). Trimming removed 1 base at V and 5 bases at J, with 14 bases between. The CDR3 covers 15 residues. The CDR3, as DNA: TGTGCCAGCAGTTTATTGGGGGCGAACACGGAGACCCAGTACTTC. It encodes CASSLLGANTETQYF.

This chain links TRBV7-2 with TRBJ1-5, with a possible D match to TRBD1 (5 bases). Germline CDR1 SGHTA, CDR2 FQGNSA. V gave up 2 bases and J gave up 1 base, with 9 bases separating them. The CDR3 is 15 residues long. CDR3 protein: CASSLRQGSNQPQHF. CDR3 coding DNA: TGTGCCAGCAGCTTAAGGCAGGGCAGCAATCAGCCCCAGCATTTT.

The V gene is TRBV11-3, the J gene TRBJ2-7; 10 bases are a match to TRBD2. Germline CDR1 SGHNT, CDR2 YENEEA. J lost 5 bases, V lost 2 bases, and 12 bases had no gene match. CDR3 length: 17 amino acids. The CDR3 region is CASSLRGLAGVRNEQYF. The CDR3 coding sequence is TGTGCCAGCAGCTTACGTGGTCTAGCGGGGGTGCGGAACGAGCAGTACTTC.

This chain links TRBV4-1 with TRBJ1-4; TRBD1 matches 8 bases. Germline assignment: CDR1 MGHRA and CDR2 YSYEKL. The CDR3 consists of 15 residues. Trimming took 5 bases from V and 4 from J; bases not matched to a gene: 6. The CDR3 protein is CASSKGQGINEKLFF. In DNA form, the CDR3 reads TGCGCCAGCAGCAAAGGACAGGGTATTAATGAAAAACTGTTTTTT.

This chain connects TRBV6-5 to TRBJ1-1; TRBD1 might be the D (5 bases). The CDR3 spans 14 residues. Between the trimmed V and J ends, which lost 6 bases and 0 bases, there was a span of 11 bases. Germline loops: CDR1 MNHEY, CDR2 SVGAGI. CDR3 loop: CASRTDILNTEAFF. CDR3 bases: TGTGCCAGCAGAACGGACATCCTGAACACTGAAGCTTTCTTT.

CDR3 sequence reads: CASSGSSLAGGYGEKLFF. In DNA, the CDR3 is TGTGCCAGCAGTGGGTCGAGTCTTGCCGGAGGGTATGGTGAAAAACTGTTTTTT. This chain links TRBV2 with TRBJ1-4; D not resolved. Germline V gene lookup returns CDR1 SNHLY and CDR2 FYNNEI. The CDR3 is made up of 18 amino acids. With 4 bases removed from V and 7 bases from J, the gap between germline ends came to 25 bases.

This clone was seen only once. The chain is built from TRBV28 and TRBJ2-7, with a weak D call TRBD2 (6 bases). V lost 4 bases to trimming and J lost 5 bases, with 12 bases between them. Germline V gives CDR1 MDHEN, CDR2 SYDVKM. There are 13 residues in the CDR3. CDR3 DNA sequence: TGTGCCAGCAGTTCGGGACTTTTCAACGAGCAGTACTTC. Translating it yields CASSSGLFNEQYF.

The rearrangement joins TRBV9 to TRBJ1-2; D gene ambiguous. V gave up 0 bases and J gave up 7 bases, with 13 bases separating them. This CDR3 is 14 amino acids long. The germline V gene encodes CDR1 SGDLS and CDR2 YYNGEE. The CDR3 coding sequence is TGTGCCAGCAGCGTAGTGGGTGGGCAAGGTGGCTACACCTTC. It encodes CASSVVGGQGGYTF.

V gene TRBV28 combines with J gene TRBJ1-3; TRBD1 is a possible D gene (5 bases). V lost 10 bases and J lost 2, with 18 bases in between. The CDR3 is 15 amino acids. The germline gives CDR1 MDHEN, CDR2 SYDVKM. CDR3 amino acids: CATTGGDVPGNTIYF. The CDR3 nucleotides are TGTGCCACCACCGGGGGGGATGTCCCTGGAAACACCATATATTTT.

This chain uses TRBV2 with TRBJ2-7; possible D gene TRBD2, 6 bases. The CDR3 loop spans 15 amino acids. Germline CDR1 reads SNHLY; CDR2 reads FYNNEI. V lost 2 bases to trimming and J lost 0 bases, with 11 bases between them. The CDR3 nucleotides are TGTGCCAGCAGTGAATCGGGGGAAAGCTCCTACGAGCAGTACTTC. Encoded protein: CASSESGESSYEQYF.

The CDR3 region has the DNA TGTGCCAGCAGCTTGACAGGGGGTAACTATGGCTACACCTTC. This gives the protein CASSLTGGNYGYTF. This chain joins TRBV5-4 and TRBJ1-2; 8 bases match TRBD1. Germline values: CDR1 SGHNT, CDR2 YYREEE (reference sequence). The trim removed 1 base at V and 1 base at J, leaving 0 bases unmatched. This CDR3 region has 14 residues.

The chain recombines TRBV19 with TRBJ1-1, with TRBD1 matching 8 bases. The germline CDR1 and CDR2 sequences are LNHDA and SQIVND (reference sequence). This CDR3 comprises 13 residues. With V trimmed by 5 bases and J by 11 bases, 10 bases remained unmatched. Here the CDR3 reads CASSYDRGGTAFF. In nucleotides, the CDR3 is TGTGCCAGTAGTTACGACAGGGGCGGTACGGCTTTCTTT.

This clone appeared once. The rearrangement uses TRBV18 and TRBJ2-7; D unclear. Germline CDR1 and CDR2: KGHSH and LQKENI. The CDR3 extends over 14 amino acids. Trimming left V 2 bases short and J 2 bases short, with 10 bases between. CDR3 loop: CASSPSYATYEQYF. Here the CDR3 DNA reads TGTGCCAGCTCACCATCCTATGCGACCTACGAGCAGTACTTC.

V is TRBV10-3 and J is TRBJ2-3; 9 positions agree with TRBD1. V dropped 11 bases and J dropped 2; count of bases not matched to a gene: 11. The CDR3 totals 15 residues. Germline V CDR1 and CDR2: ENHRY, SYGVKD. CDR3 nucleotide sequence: TGTGCCTCACGAGGAGGGACAGGGATCACAGATACGCAGTATTTT. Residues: CASRGGTGITDTQYF.

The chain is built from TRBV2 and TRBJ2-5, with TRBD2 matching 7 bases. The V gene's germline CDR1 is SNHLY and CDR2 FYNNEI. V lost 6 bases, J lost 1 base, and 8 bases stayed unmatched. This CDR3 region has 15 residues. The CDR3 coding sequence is TGTGCCAGCAGGACGACGGGGGGACCCCAAGAGACCCAGTACTTC. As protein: CASRTTGGPQETQYF.

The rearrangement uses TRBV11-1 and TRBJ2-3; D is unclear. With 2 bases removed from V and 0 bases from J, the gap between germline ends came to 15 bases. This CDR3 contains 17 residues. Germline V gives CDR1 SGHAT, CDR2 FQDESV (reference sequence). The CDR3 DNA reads TGTGCCAGCAGCTTAAACTGGGCAGTTACTAGCACAGATACGCAGTATTTT. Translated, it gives CASSLNWAVTSTDTQYF. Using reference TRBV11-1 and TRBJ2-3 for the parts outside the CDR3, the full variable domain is EAEVAQSPRYKITEKSQAVAFWCDPISGHATLYWYRQILGQGPELLVQFQDESVVDDSQLPKDRFSAERLKGVDSTLKIQPAELGDSAMYLCASSLNWAVTSTDTQYFGPGTRLTVL.

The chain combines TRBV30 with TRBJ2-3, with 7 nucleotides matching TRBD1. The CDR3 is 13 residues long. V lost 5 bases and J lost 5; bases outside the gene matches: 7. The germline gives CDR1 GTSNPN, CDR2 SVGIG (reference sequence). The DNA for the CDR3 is TGTGCCTGGGCGACAGGGCGCCGAGATACGCAGTATTTT. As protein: CAWATGRRDTQYF.

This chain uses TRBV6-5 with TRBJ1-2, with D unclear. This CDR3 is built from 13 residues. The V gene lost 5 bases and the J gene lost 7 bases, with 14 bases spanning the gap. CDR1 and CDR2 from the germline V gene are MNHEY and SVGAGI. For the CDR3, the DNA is TGTGCCAGCAGTCTTGCATTGCGGAGTGGCTACACCTTC. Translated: CASSLALRSGYTF.

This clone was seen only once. CDR3 amino acids: CASSHPESDHKNIQYF. The CDR3 DNA follows: TGTGCCAGCAGCCACCCGGAGAGCGATCACAAAAACATTCAGTACTTC. V and J are TRBV7-9 and TRBJ2-4; unclear D gene. V lost 5 bases to trimming and J lost 3 bases, with 17 bases between them. Germline CDR1 is SEHNR and CDR2 is FQNEAQ (reference sequence). The CDR3 is 16 amino acids.

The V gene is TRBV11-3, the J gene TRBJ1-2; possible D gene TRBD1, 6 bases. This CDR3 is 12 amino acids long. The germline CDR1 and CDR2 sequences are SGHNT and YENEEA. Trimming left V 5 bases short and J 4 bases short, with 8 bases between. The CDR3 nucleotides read TGTGCCAGCAGCCAGGGGCGCTATGGCTACACCTTC. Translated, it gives CASSQGRYGYTF.

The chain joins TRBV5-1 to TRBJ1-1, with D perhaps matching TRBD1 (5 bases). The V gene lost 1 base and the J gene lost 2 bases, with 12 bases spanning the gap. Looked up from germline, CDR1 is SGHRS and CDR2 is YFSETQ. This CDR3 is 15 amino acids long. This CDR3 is CASSLFSQGNTEAFF. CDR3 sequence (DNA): TGCGCCAGCAGCTTGTTTTCCCAGGGTAACACTGAAGCTTTCTTT.

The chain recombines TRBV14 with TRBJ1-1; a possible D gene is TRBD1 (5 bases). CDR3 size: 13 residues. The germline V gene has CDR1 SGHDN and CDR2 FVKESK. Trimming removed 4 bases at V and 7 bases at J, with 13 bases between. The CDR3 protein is CASSLRTLLEAFF. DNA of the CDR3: TGTGCCAGCAGCCTCCGGACACTACTTGAAGCTTTCTTT.

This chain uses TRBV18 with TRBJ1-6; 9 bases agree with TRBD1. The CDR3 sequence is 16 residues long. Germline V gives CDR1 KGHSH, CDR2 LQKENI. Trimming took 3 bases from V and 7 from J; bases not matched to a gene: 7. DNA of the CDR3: TGTGCCAGCTCACCCCTACAGGGGGCAGAGAATTCACCCCTCCACTTT. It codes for CASSPLQGAENSPLHF.

The CDR3 nucleotides read TGTGCCAGCAGTGACAGGGGGCGAAACTATGGCTACACCTTC. This translates into CASSDRGRNYGYTF. V gene TRBV2 combines with J gene TRBJ1-2; 8 bases fit TRBD1. Germline values: CDR1 SNHLY, CDR2 FYNNEI. CDR3 length: 14 residues. Trimming at V came to 3 bases and at J to 2 bases, leaving 2 bases not matched to a gene.